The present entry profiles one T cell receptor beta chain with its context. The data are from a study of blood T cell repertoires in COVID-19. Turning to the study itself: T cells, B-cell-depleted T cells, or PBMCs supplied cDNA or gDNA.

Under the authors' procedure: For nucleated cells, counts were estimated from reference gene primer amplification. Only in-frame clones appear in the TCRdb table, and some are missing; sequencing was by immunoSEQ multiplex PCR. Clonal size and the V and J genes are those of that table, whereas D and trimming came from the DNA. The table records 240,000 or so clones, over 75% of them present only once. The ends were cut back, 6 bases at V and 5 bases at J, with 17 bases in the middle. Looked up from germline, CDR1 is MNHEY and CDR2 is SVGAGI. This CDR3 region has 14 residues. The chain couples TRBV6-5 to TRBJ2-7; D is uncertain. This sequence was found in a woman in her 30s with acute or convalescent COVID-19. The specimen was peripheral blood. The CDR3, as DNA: TGTGCCAGCAGACGTAATCCCATGGGCAACGAGCAGTACTTC. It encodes CASRRNPMGNEQYF.